This T cell receptor beta chain was obtained from a study of blood T cell repertoires in COVID-19 (dated by TCRdb to 2019 to 2021). Regarding the complete study: Samples from collaborators originated in the United States, Italy and Spain and spanned both the acute and convalescent phases of COVID-19. The prospective study material was composed of cDNA or gDNA derived from T cells, B-cell-depleted T cells, or PBMCs. The dataset comprised deeply sampled blood TCRbeta repertoires from subjects exposed to, actively infected with, or recovered from COVID-19. A freely available public database, intended as a resource for researchers studying the immune response to SARS-CoV-2, is where the repertoires were released. Samples came from the ongoing ImmuneRACE study (first 160 participants) plus 1,254 subjects from 6 global collaborators. The sample metadata nearly always contained a de-identified subject ID, COVID-19 status, age in years and sex. HLA class I and class II types, where available, came from metadata supplied by the sample provider rather than from assay-based typing. Summary of the overall study and its limitations: Clinical and demographic metadata were provided uncurated, with the amount varying by source and participant.

With termini counted, the CDR3 has 10 amino acids. The immunoSEQ Assay, a bias-controlled multiplex PCR, was used to amplify TCRbeta CDR3 regions from genomic DNA. Processing in the source paper ran as follows. The number of nucleated cells in each sample was estimated from the amplification of reference gene primers within the assay. To quantify the absolute abundance of each unique TCRbeta CDR3 rearrangement, sequence reads were collapsed and filtered. For each sample, productive Simpson clonality was calculated as the square root of Simpson's diversity index over productive rearrangements. Here the immuneACCESS table is served through TCRdb, limited to in-frame sequences with V and J called. Missing clones are a known gap in these copies; in checked studies unresolved V genes cover under half, and the rest lacks a known reason. For V, J and clone size, that table is used; D and trimming come from the DNA. The sample table records approximately 240,000 clones; over 75% of these occur just once. The top ten clonotypes cover 2% to 2.5% of the sample.

Another Seattle source contributed samples from volunteer blood donors who had recovered from COVID-19. Collaborating institutions collected whole blood in K2EDTA tubes following their own protocols. For TCRbeta analysis, collaborators shipped samples in one of three forms: frozen whole blood, isolated PBMCs, or DNA extracted from either of those sample types. As concerns this clone: Its cognate antigen has yet to be identified. The CDR3 does not end in the conserved phenylalanine or tryptophan, so this is likely a read error. The DNA is omitted, as the CDR3 cannot be located on it reliably, and the CDR3 follows TCRdb's listing.

This TCR came from a woman aged 35 to 49 who had recovered from COVID-19. The specimen sequenced was peripheral blood. The V gene is TRBV23-1 and the J gene is TRBJ2-7; the tabulated D call, TRBD1, remains unverified against the DNA. TRBV23-1 is flagged as an ORF with uncertain function. The CDR3 sequence is CASSQIPVLL.